One sample yielded the 27 T cell receptor beta chains listed below, sequenced in a study of cytomegalovirus exposure and HLA in healthy donors. PCR primers comprised 60 Vbeta and 13 Jbeta primers. Data came from immunoSEQ multiplex PCR; TCRdb stores just in-frame clones and leaves some out. The data hold 90,000 to 120,000 clones, with about 80% observed a single time. The sample comprised PBMCs. These receptor sequences come from a female donor in good health and CMV-seropositive.

The chain couples TRBV2 to TRBJ1-2, with D possibly TRBD1 on 5 matching bases. CDR1 SNHLY and CDR2 FYNNEI come from the germline V gene. This CDR3 comprises 13 residues. The ends were cut back, 7 bases at V and 7 bases at J, with 16 bases in the middle. This CDR3 is CASTLKGLGGYTF. As DNA, the CDR3 is TGTGCCAGCACCCTTAAGGGGTTAGGTGGCTACACCTTC. Combining the CDR3 with reference TRBV2 and TRBJ1-2 gives the whole variable domain EPEVTQTPSHQVTQMGQEVILRCVPISNHLYFYWYRQILGQKVEFLVSFYNNEISEKSEIFDDQFSVERPDGSNFTLKIRSTKLEDSAMYFCASTLKGLGGYTFGSGTRLTVV.

DNA for the CDR3: TGTGCCAGCAGCTTAACGCCCCCCACTAGCGGGGGGTTCAACGAGCAGTACTTC. Translation: CASSLTPPTSGGFNEQYF. The rearrangement uses TRBV7-2 and TRBJ2-5; 12 bases map to TRBD2. TRBJ2-7 explains the end of the DNA better; the J call may be wrong. The CDR3 has 18 amino acids. CDR1 is SGHTA, CDR2 FQGNSA, per germline.

This chain connects TRBV4-1 to TRBJ2-6; a weak D match, TRBD1 (5 bases). Per the germline V gene, CDR1 is MGHRA and CDR2 is YSYEKL. The CDR3 extends over 15 amino acids. The V end was cut by 4 bases, the J end by 4 bases, with 11 bases between. CDR3: CASSRGAAGANVLTF. The CDR3 DNA reads as TGCGCCAGCAGCCGTGGGGCGGCCGGGGCCAACGTCCTGACTTTC.

This clone was found once. V is TRBV19 and J is TRBJ1-2; possibly TRBD1 for D (6 bases). Germline V gene lookup returns CDR1 LNHDA and CDR2 SQIVND (reference sequence). V lost 5 bases and J lost 8, with 15 bases in between. The CDR3 length is 13 residues. The CDR3, as DNA: TGTGCCAGTAGTTATATTTCAGGGGAAGGCTACACCTTC. Protein: CASSYISGEGYTF.

V gene TRBV7-6 combines with J gene TRBJ2-3; 11 bases fit TRBD2. This CDR3 region has 18 residues. The V gene's germline CDR1 is SGHVS and CDR2 FNYEAQ. V lost 3 bases, J lost 0 bases, and 8 bases stayed unmatched. The CDR3 reads CASSLGGRTSGSTDTQYF. The CDR3 region has the DNA TGTGCCAGCAGCTTGGGAGGTCGGACTAGCGGGAGCACAGATACGCAGTATTTT.

The V gene is TRBV11-2, the J gene TRBJ2-1, with D possibly matching TRBD1 (5 bases). Trimming took 4 bases from V and 2 from J, leaving 12 bases between them. Germline CDR1 is SGHAT and CDR2 is FQNNGV. The length of the CDR3 is 15 residues. CDR3 DNA sequence: TGTGCCAGCAGCTCTCACCCGACAGCCTACAATGAGCAGTTCTTC. It is translated as CASSSHPTAYNEQFF.

The chain links TRBV7-9 to TRBJ2-1, with 7 bases matching TRBD1. Germline V gives CDR1 SEHNR, CDR2 FQNEAQ (reference sequence). The V and J ends lost 8 bases and 10 bases, in that order; junction bases with no gene match: 20. The CDR3 loop spans 16 amino acids. The DNA of the CDR3 is TGTGCCAGCGGATCCCCATCCACCGGGACAGTCGGGGAGCAGTTCTTC. Its translation: CASGSPSTGTVGEQFF.

J is TRBJ1-4 and V is TRBV7-8; 9 positions match TRBD1. The V and J ends lost 5 bases and 7 bases, in that order; junction bases with no gene match: 8. CDR1 is SGHVS, CDR2 FQNEAQ, per germline. CDR3 size: 15 residues. CDR3 protein: CASSINRGRSEKLFF. For the CDR3, the DNA is TGTGCCAGCAGCATAAACAGGGGGCGAAGTGAAAAACTGTTTTTT.

The rearrangement links TRBV5-4 to TRBJ2-7; 9 nucleotides agree with TRBD1. Germline V gene data show CDR1 as SGHNT and CDR2 as YYREEE (reference sequence). V was pared by 4 bases and J by 6 bases, with 11 bases of the junction left unmatched. This CDR3 has 15 amino acids. The CDR3 loop reads CASSPPGTGQSEQYF. As DNA, the CDR3 is TGTGCCAGCAGCCCCCCCGGGACAGGGCAATCCGAGCAGTACTTC.

The chain is built from TRBV4-2 and TRBJ2-3; TRBD2 agrees at 7 bases. V lost 0 bases and J lost 2; bases outside the gene matches: 11. Germline CDR1 LGHNA, CDR2 YNFKEQ. The CDR3 has 18 amino acids. As DNA, the CDR3 is TGTGCCAGCAGCCAAGAGATCGCGCGGGACTACTTCACAGATACGCAGTATTTT. Translation gives CASSQEIARDYFTDTQYF.

The CDR3 here is CASSREASGYTYEQYF. The CDR3 DNA is TGTGCCAGCAGCCGAGAGGCTAGCGGTTATACCTACGAGCAGTACTTC. V and J are TRBV7-2 and TRBJ2-7; TRBD2 aligns across 7 bases. CDR3 length: 16 amino acids. The V and J ends lost 5 bases and 2 bases, in that order; junction bases with no gene match: 12. Per the germline V gene, CDR1 is SGHTA and CDR2 is FQGNSA.

The chain carries TRBV5-1 and TRBJ1-1, with D perhaps TRBD1 (5 bases). The V gene lost 2 bases and the J gene lost 3 bases, with 11 bases spanning the gap. The germline V gene encodes CDR1 SGHRS and CDR2 YFSETQ. This CDR3 is 14 amino acids long. DNA for the CDR3: TGCGCCAGCAGCTTACCGGGGGGGTACACTGAAGCTTTCTTT. This encodes CASSLPGGYTEAFF.

This clone occurred a few times. The V call is TRBV18, the J call TRBJ1-2; 9 positions match TRBD1. J gave up 8 bases and V 3 bases, and 19 bases lay outside the gene matches. The germline V gene encodes CDR1 KGHSH and CDR2 LQKENI. This CDR3 contains 18 residues. CDR3 DNA sequence: TGTGCCAGCTCACCCCAAAGCCAAGACAGGGGGTCCTTCTACGGCTACACCTTC. It codes for CASSPQSQDRGSFYGYTF.

About this clone: Germline is not matched at one junction end, which may reflect a read error. This chain joins TRBV7-9 and TRBJ1-2; possible D gene TRBD1, 5 bases. The CDR3 length is 15 residues. Germline CDR1 and CDR2: SEHNR and FQNEAQ (reference sequence). The CDR3 is CSSTPSGGGNYGYTF. The CDR3 nucleotides are TGTTCCAGCACCCCCTCGGGGGGGGGAAACTATGGCTACACCTTC.

The V call is TRBV5-1, the J call TRBJ2-7; TRBD2 is a possible D gene (6 bases). CDR1 is SGHRS, CDR2 YFSETQ, per germline. The CDR3 length is 15 residues. V was shortened by 0 bases and J by 10 bases, with 20 bases between the two germline ends. In nucleotides, the CDR3 is TGCGCCAGCAGCTTGGCGAAGAACGCTGGAGGGGTTCAGTACTTC. Translating it yields CASSLAKNAGGVQYF.

The V and J genes are TRBV29-1 and TRBJ1-1; D is undetermined. Germline CDR1 is SQVTM and CDR2 is ANQGSEA. Trimming removed 7 bases at V and 4 bases at J, with 13 bases between. The CDR3 has 12 residues. CDR3 loop: CSAGGAGTEAFF. The CDR3 coding sequence is TGCAGCGCCGGAGGAGCGGGCACTGAAGCTTTCTTT.

The rearrangement uses TRBV7-2 and TRBJ1-1, with D unclear. Germline lookup yields CDR1 SGHTA and CDR2 FQGNSA. The CDR3 contains 13 residues. Trimming removed 2 bases at V and 3 bases at J, with 7 bases between. In nucleotides, the CDR3 is TGTGCCAGCAGCTTAAACAGAGACACTGAAGCTTTCTTT. Translated: CASSLNRDTEAFF.

The chain links TRBV4-1 to TRBJ2-3; 12 positions agree with TRBD2. The V segment lost 8 bases and the J segment 5 bases; nucleotides outside the gene matches: 11. Per the germline V gene, CDR1 is MGHRA and CDR2 is YSYEKL. This CDR3 comprises 16 residues. CDR3 in amino acids: CASGGLAGGPEDTQYF. The CDR3 coding sequence is TGCGCCAGCGGTGGCCTAGCGGGAGGGCCTGAAGATACGCAGTATTTT.

This clone came up a few times. The J gene is TRBJ2-3, the V gene TRBV5-1, with 7 bases identical to TRBD1. V shed 4 bases, J shed 2 bases, and the junction held 7 bases outside the gene matches. Germline CDR1 is SGHRS and CDR2 is YFSETQ. The CDR3 has 15 residues. The CDR3 spells CASSKGAHTTDTQYF. CDR3 coding DNA: TGCGCCAGCAGCAAGGGGGCCCATACCACAGATACGCAGTATTTT.

The V and J genes are TRBV21-1 and TRBJ1-5; the table's TRBD1 call for D was not verified on the DNA. TRBV21-1 is an annotated pseudogene. CDR3 length: 18 residues. The CDR3 region is CASSKGQASQDGNQPQHF. CDR3 DNA: TGTGCCAGCAGCAAAGGACAGGCTTCGCAGGACGGCAATCAGCCCCAGCATTTT.

This clone has just a few counts. CDR3 DNA: TGTGCCAGCAGTTACGGGGGGGCGAGCACAGATACGCAGTATTTT. This codes for CASSYGGASTDTQYF. The chain employs TRBV6-6 and TRBJ2-3; the D gene is possibly TRBD2 (7 bases). Germline CDR1 and CDR2: MNHNY and SVGAGI (reference sequence). The CDR3 consists of 15 residues. V lost 2 bases and J 0 bases, leaving 9 bases between the germline ends.

This chain joins TRBV7-6 and TRBJ2-7; D is possibly TRBD2 (5 bases). Germline lookup yields CDR1 SGHVS and CDR2 FNYEAQ. V lost 0 bases, J lost 7 bases, and 10 bases lay in between. The CDR3 has 13 residues. The chain's CDR3 is CASSLAEGLEQYF. In DNA form, the CDR3 reads TGTGCCAGCAGCTTAGCCGAGGGATTGGAGCAGTACTTC.

The rearrangement uses TRBV6-5 and TRBJ2-3; 7 bases agree with TRBD1. Unmatched junction bases numbered 6, after V lost 9 bases and J lost 0 bases. This CDR3 has 14 amino acids. Germline V CDR1 and CDR2: MNHEY, SVGAGI. The CDR3 DNA is TGTGCCAGTACGGGACAGTTTAGCACAGATACGCAGTATTTT. Translation gives CASTGQFSTDTQYF.

The chain carries TRBV2 and TRBJ1-4; possibly TRBD1 for D (6 bases). Deletions cut 6 bases from V and 6 bases from J, with 17 bases between. The CDR3 covers 15 residues. CDR1 and CDR2 from the germline V gene are SNHLY and FYNNEI. As DNA, the CDR3 is TGTGCCAGCAGATTATTAGGGGGAAGGGATGAAAAACTGTTTTTT. The encoded protein is CASRLLGGRDEKLFF. Looking up the rest from reference TRBV2 and TRBJ1-4 gives the full variable domain: EPEVTQTPSHQVTQMGQEVILRCVPISNHLYFYWYRQILGQKVEFLVSFYNNEISEKSEIFDDQFSVERPDGSNFTLKIRSTKLEDSAMYFCASRLLGGRDEKLFFGSGTQLSVL.

V gene TRBV6-6 combines with J gene TRBJ1-5, with 7 nucleotides matching TRBD1. The CDR3 is made up of 13 amino acids. Germline values: CDR1 MNHNY, CDR2 SVGAGI (reference sequence). The ends lost 4 bases at V and 10 bases at J; junction bases unmatched: 7. The CDR3 region is CASSSGTDLPQHF. CDR3 DNA sequence: TGTGCCAGCAGTTCCGGGACAGATCTTCCCCAGCATTTT.

The genes are TRBV29-1 and TRBJ2-5; a weak D match, TRBD1 (5 bases). Germline-derived CDR1 and CDR2 are SQVTM and ANQGSEA. The CDR3 is 13 residues long. The V end was cut by 3 bases, the J end by 6 bases, with 14 bases between. The CDR3 is CSVDRPGIQTQYF. Here the CDR3 DNA reads TGCAGCGTTGACAGGCCAGGGATACAGACCCAGTACTTC.

The chain is built from TRBV2 and TRBJ1-2; 8 bases are shared with TRBD1. There are 13 residues in the CDR3. From germline, CDR1 is SNHLY and CDR2 FYNNEI. After removal of 8 bases from V and 5 bases from J, the junction contained 7 bases not matched to a gene. The DNA for the CDR3 is TGTGCCAGCCGGACCGGGACAGGTTATGGCTACACCTTC. Translated, it gives CASRTGTGYGYTF.